A selection of T cell receptor beta chains follows, all from one sample in a study of CD8 T cells in ankylosing spondylitis. TCRdb processed the 5' RACE reads anew with MiXCR; each CDR3 protein has one entry. Here the sample spans 230,000 or so distinct CDR3 sequences, roughly a quarter being singletons. The sequencing input was blood, either unsorted or a sorted T cell fraction (not recorded which). Source of these receptors: a male donor with ankylosing spondylitis or in good health (not recorded which). CDR3s include the opening cysteine and the closing phenylalanine or tryptophan. D genes are given only for firm matches. Clone size is given for some rows only: seen once, a few or many times, or a class if the clone is expanded.

d_call: TRBD1
v_call: TRBV12-3/TRBV12-4
j_call: TRBJ2-4
clone_size: .
cdr3_aa: CASTPGGQGKNIQYF
cdr3_nt: TGTGCCAGCACCCCTGGAGGACAGGGGAAAAACATTCAGTACTTC

d_call: .
v_call: TRBV20-1
j_call: TRBJ1-2
clone_size: few
cdr3_aa: CSARGGGPTF
cdr3_nt: TGCAGTGCTAGAGGAGGAGGCCCAACCTTC

d_call: .
v_call: TRBV29-1
j_call: TRBJ1-4
clone_size: many
cdr3_aa: CSVEDSRNEKLFF
cdr3_nt: TGCAGCGTTGAAGACTCAAGGAATGAAAAACTGTTTTTT

d_call: TRBD1
v_call: TRBV20-1
j_call: TRBJ2-7
clone_size: many
cdr3_aa: CSARDKTGGGGQYF
cdr3_nt: TGCAGTGCTAGAGATAAGACAGGGGGAGGGGGGCAGTACTTC

d_call: .
v_call: TRBV29-1
j_call: TRBJ1-2
clone_size: few
cdr3_aa: CSVAGRLNYGYTF
cdr3_nt: TGCAGCGTGGCGGGACGGCTAAACTATGGCTACACCTTC

d_call: .
v_call: TRBV7-8
j_call: TRBJ2-1
clone_size: .
cdr3_aa: CASSLLVIFYNEQFF
cdr3_nt: TGTGCCAGCAGCTTATTAGTTATCTTTTACAATGAGCAGTTCTTC

d_call: .
v_call: TRBV20-1
j_call: TRBJ2-1
clone_size: many
cdr3_aa: CSAKGPSSSYNEQFF
cdr3_nt: TGCAGTGCTAAGGGCCCGTCAAGCTCCTACAATGAGCAGTTCTTC

d_call: .
v_call: TRBV24-1
j_call: TRBJ1-4
clone_size: many
cdr3_aa: CATSDPGEAEKLFF
cdr3_nt: TGTGCCACCAGTGATCCCGGGGAAGCTGAAAAACTGTTTTTT

d_call: .
v_call: TRBV6-5
j_call: TRBJ1-2
clone_size: few
cdr3_aa: CASSYSDSGHYGYTF
cdr3_nt: TGTGCCAGCAGTTACTCGGATTCCGGTCACTATGGCTACACCTTC

d_call: TRBD2
v_call: TRBV3-1
j_call: TRBJ2-4
clone_size: .
cdr3_aa: CASSQGPTSSIQYF
cdr3_nt: TGTGCCAGCAGCCAAGGACCGACTAGCAGCATTCAGTACTTC

d_call: .
v_call: TRBV20-1
j_call: TRBJ1-1
clone_size: .
cdr3_aa: CSARVQGMNTEAFF
cdr3_nt: TGCAGTGCTAGAGTTCAGGGTATGAACACTGAAGCTTTCTTT

d_call: TRBD1
v_call: TRBV24-1
j_call: TRBJ2-7
clone_size: .
cdr3_aa: CATRDRAYEQYF
cdr3_nt: TGTGCCACCAGGGACAGGGCCTACGAGCAGTACTTC

d_call: .
v_call: TRBV12-3/TRBV12-4
j_call: TRBJ1-3
clone_size: many
cdr3_aa: CASSPRERPGNTIYF
cdr3_nt: TGTGCCAGCAGCCCCAGGGAACGGCCTGGAAACACCATATATTTT

d_call: TRBD2
v_call: TRBV12-3/TRBV12-4
j_call: TRBJ2-5
clone_size: .
cdr3_aa: CASSSPGRGETQYF
cdr3_nt: TGTGCCAGCAGTTCCCCTGGGAGGGGCGAGACCCAGTACTTC

d_call: .
v_call: TRBV6-5
j_call: TRBJ1-1
clone_size: few
cdr3_aa: CASSYDPRQTTEAFF
cdr3_nt: TGTGCCAGCAGTTACGACCCTAGACAGACCACTGAAGCTTTCTTT

d_call: TRBD1
v_call: TRBV29-1
j_call: TRBJ1-3
clone_size: many
cdr3_aa: CSVGDRAPGNTIYF
cdr3_nt: TGCAGCGTGGGGGACAGGGCCCCTGGAAACACCATATATTTT

d_call: TRBD1
v_call: TRBV20-1
j_call: TRBJ1-2
clone_size: once
cdr3_aa: CSAYAGTGGGYTF
cdr3_nt: TGCAGTGCTTACGCCGGGACAGGGGGTGGCTACACCTTC

d_call: .
v_call: TRBV20-1
j_call: TRBJ2-2
clone_size: many
cdr3_aa: CSARETPRGGELFF
cdr3_nt: TGCAGTGCTAGAGAGACACCGAGAGGTGGGGAGCTGTTTTTT

d_call: TRBD1
v_call: TRBV12-3/TRBV12-4
j_call: TRBJ2-1
clone_size: .
cdr3_aa: CASSFGTGAPNEQFF
cdr3_nt: TGTGCCAGCAGTTTCGGGACAGGGGCTCCCAATGAGCAGTTCTTC

d_call: TRBD2
v_call: TRBV4-1
j_call: TRBJ2-1
clone_size: few
cdr3_aa: CASSQEGTSGGLWDEQFF
cdr3_nt: TGCGCCAGCAGCCAAGAAGGGACTAGCGGGGGGTTGTGGGATGAGCAGTTCTTC

d_call: .
v_call: TRBV25-1
j_call: TRBJ2-3
clone_size: .
cdr3_aa: CASSEEPAANTQYF
cdr3_nt: TGTGCCAGCAGTGAAGAACCGGCGGCGAATACGCAGTATTTT

d_call: .
v_call: TRBV27
j_call: TRBJ1-2
clone_size: .
cdr3_aa: CASIQRKGYTF
cdr3_nt: TGTGCCAGCATACAGCGAAAGGGCTACACCTTC

d_call: .
v_call: TRBV7-9
j_call: TRBJ1-5
clone_size: .
cdr3_aa: CASSLSGTLGQPQHF
cdr3_nt: TGTGCCAGCAGCTTATCAGGGACTCTCGGCCAGCCCCAGCATTTT

d_call: .
v_call: TRBV20-1
j_call: TRBJ1-5
clone_size: many
cdr3_aa: CSARQARPDQPQHF
cdr3_nt: TGCAGTGCTAGACAGGCTCGTCCGGATCAGCCCCAGCATTTT

d_call: TRBD2
v_call: TRBV6-1
j_call: TRBJ2-2
clone_size: .
cdr3_aa: CASSELAGGTGELFF
cdr3_nt: TGTGCCAGCAGTGAACTAGCGGGGGGGACCGGGGAGCTGTTTTTT

d_call: TRBD2
v_call: TRBV5-1
j_call: TRBJ2-7
clone_size: many
cdr3_aa: CASSQTSGAYEQYF
cdr3_nt: TGCGCCAGCAGCCAGACTAGCGGAGCCTACGAGCAGTACTTC

d_call: TRBD2
v_call: TRBV10-3
j_call: TRBJ2-5
clone_size: .
cdr3_aa: CAISEASGGQKETQYF
cdr3_nt: TGTGCCATCAGTGAGGCTAGCGGGGGGCAGAAAGAGACCCAGTACTTC

d_call: TRBD2
v_call: TRBV20-1
j_call: TRBJ2-3
clone_size: .
cdr3_aa: CSTQRGLTDTQYF
cdr3_nt: TGCAGTACTCAGCGGGGGCTCACAGATACGCAGTATTTT

d_call: .
v_call: TRBV5-1
j_call: TRBJ2-1
clone_size: .
cdr3_aa: CASSLAVHRSFSYNEQFF
cdr3_nt: TGCGCCAGCAGCTTGGCGGTTCACAGGTCATTTTCCTACAATGAGCAGTTCTTC

d_call: .
v_call: TRBV12-3/TRBV12-4
j_call: TRBJ2-3
clone_size: few
cdr3_aa: CASSHHTTDTQYF
cdr3_nt: TGTGCCAGCAGTCACCACACCACAGATACGCAGTATTTT

d_call: TRBD1
v_call: TRBV29-1
j_call: TRBJ1-6
clone_size: .
cdr3_aa: CSAGDRDSPLHF
cdr3_nt: TGCAGCGCTGGGGACAGGGATTCACCCCTCCACTTT

d_call: .
v_call: TRBV20-1
j_call: TRBJ2-7
clone_size: .
cdr3_aa: CSASEQGYEQYF
cdr3_nt: TGCAGTGCTAGCGAACAGGGTTACGAGCAGTACTTC

d_call: TRBD1
v_call: TRBV19
j_call: TRBJ1-1
clone_size: few
cdr3_aa: CASCAGQGNYLNTEAFF
cdr3_nt: TGTGCCAGTTGTGCGGGACAGGGGAACTACTTGAACACTGAAGCTTTCTTT

d_call: .
v_call: TRBV6-1
j_call: TRBJ2-5
clone_size: many
cdr3_aa: CASRPQGRAETQYF
cdr3_nt: TGTGCCAGCAGGCCTCAGGGTCGGGCGGAGACCCAGTACTTC

d_call: .
v_call: TRBV7-2
j_call: TRBJ2-3
clone_size: many
cdr3_aa: CASRRLGDTQYF
cdr3_nt: TGTGCCAGCAGGAGGCTGGGGGATACGCAGTATTTT

d_call: .
v_call: TRBV20-1
j_call: TRBJ2-7
clone_size: few
cdr3_aa: CSAETGSYEQYF
cdr3_nt: TGCAGTGCTGAGACAGGTTCCTACGAGCAGTACTTC

d_call: .
v_call: TRBV20-1
j_call: TRBJ2-5
clone_size: few
cdr3_aa: CSAWGEETQYF
cdr3_nt: TGCAGTGCTTGGGGGGAAGAGACCCAGTACTTC